What follows are 10 T cell receptor beta chains derived from one specimen sequenced in a study of cytomegalovirus exposure and HLA in healthy donors. Vbeta (60) and Jbeta (13) primers were used in the PCR. The data were produced by immunoSEQ multiplex PCR, yet TCRdb's version contains in-frame clones alone and is incomplete. The sample carries more than 85,000 clones, around 83% recorded once. The specimen was PBMCs. The receptors derive from a woman in her sixties in good health and CMV-seropositive.

The V and J genes are TRBV10-3 and TRBJ2-5; no clear D. The CDR3 is 17 residues long. Germline V gene lookup returns CDR1 ENHRY and CDR2 SYGVKD. Between the trimmed V and J ends, which lost 3 bases and 2 bases, there was a span of 19 bases. In DNA form, the CDR3 reads TGTGCCATCAGTGAAGATGATGTGGCCCGAAATCAAGAGACCCAGTACTTC. Protein sequence: CAISEDDVARNQETQYF.

This chain links TRBV11-2 with TRBJ1-2; TRBD1 aligns across 11 bases. This CDR3 has 16 residues. The germline gives CDR1 SGHAT, CDR2 FQNNGV. Unmatched junction bases numbered 4, after V lost 0 bases and J lost 4 bases. CDR3: CASSLEVGTGGYGYTF. The DNA of the CDR3 is TGTGCCAGCAGCTTAGAAGTAGGGACAGGGGGCTATGGCTACACCTTC.

The genes are TRBV7-6 and TRBJ2-7; 7 bases are a match to TRBD1. Losses at the gene ends were 2 bases for V and 5 bases for J; bases not matched to a gene: 6. The CDR3 contains 14 residues. Germline V gene sequence: CDR1 SGHVS, CDR2 FNYEAQ. The CDR3 DNA follows: TGTGCCAGCAGCTTACAGACAGGGCGGAACGAGCAGTACTTC. It translates to CASSLQTGRNEQYF. Based on the CDR3 plus reference TRBV7-6 and TRBJ2-7, the full variable domain is GAGVSQSPRYKVTKRGQDVALRCDPISGHVSLYWYRQALGQGPEFLTYFNYEAQQDKSGLPNDRFSAERPEGSISTLTIQRTEQRDSAMYRCASSLQTGRNEQYFGPGTRLTVT.

This rearrangement joins TRBV27 to TRBJ2-1, with 7 bases that match TRBD2. Germline loops: CDR1 MNHEY, CDR2 SMNVEV (reference sequence). The CDR3 runs to 17 residues. V was pared by 0 bases and J by 4 bases, with 9 bases of the junction left unmatched. The CDR3 region is CASSLSGYEGGYNEQFF. CDR3 nucleotide sequence: TGTGCCAGCAGTTTATCGGGTTATGAGGGAGGGTACAATGAGCAGTTCTTC.

The chain joins TRBV15 to TRBJ2-1, with a tentative D call TRBD2 (6 bases). This CDR3 has 13 residues. Germline V gene data show CDR1 as LNHNV and CDR2 as YYDKDF (reference sequence). The V and J ends lost 1 base and 15 bases respectively, with 16 bases between them. CDR3: CATSRGRGSGPFF. Here the CDR3 DNA reads TGTGCCACCAGCAGAGGGAGGGGTTCGGGTCCGTTCTTC.

The rearrangement links TRBV5-1 to TRBJ2-2; 16 bases match TRBD2. The CDR3 sequence is 18 residues long. J was trimmed by 3 bases and V by 4 bases; bases with no gene match: 6. Germline assignment: CDR1 SGHRS and CDR2 YFSETQ. CDR3 amino acids: CASSLEGLAGGDTGELFF. CDR3 coding DNA: TGCGCCAGCAGCCTGGAGGGACTAGCGGGAGGGGACACCGGGGAGCTGTTTTTT.

The CDR3 DNA follows: TGTGCCAGCAGGGCAAGGCGGGACGGGAACAATGAGCAGTTCTTC. Its protein is CASRARRDGNNEQFF. The chain carries TRBV2 and TRBJ2-1; possible D gene TRBD2, 6 bases. CDR3 length: 15 residues. The germline V gene has CDR1 SNHLY and CDR2 FYNNEI. The ends were cut back, 6 bases at V and 5 bases at J, with 17 bases in the middle.

The chain couples TRBV28 to TRBJ1-2; a weak D match, TRBD1 (6 bases). The CDR3 contains 15 residues. With 7 bases removed from V and 3 bases from J, the gap between germline ends came to 18 bases. The germline V gene has CDR1 MDHEN and CDR2 SYDVKM. Here the CDR3 DNA reads TGTGCCAGCAACACACAGGGTGTTCTGGACTATGGCTACACCTTC. It translates to CASNTQGVLDYGYTF.

The rearrangement joins TRBV5-1 to TRBJ2-7; maybe TRBD2 (5 bases). The V gene lost 0 bases and the J gene lost 7 bases, with 23 bases spanning the gap. The CDR3 sequence is 17 residues long. Germline V gene data show CDR1 as SGHRS and CDR2 as YFSETQ. Here the CDR3 reads CASSLGVATLTSGEQYF. Written as DNA, the CDR3 is TGCGCCAGCAGCTTGGGGGTTGCGACCCTGACCTCGGGGGAGCAGTACTTC. The variable domain in full, completed from reference TRBV5-1 and TRBJ2-7, reads KAGVTQTPRYLIKTRGQQVTLSCSPISGHRSVSWYQQTPGQGLQFLFEYFSETQRNKGNFPGRFSGRQFSNSRSEMNVSTLELGDSALYLCASSLGVATLTSGEQYFGPGTRLTVT.

V and J are TRBV6-5 and TRBJ2-1; 9 bases are a match to TRBD2. After removal of 2 bases from V and 8 bases from J, the junction contained 10 bases not matched to a gene. This CDR3 is built from 16 residues. The germline V gene encodes CDR1 MNHEY and CDR2 SVGAGI. CDR3 DNA sequence: TGTGCCAGCAGTTACGATGGCGCGGGAGGGCCCTATGAGCAGTTCTTC. Translating it yields CASSYDGAGGPYEQFF.